These T cell receptor beta chains were read from a single sample in a study of blood T cells in healthy people across ages. TCRdb fed the 5' RACE reads into MiXCR, producing one record per CDR3 protein. The profile covers about 2 million distinct CDR3 sequences, with around half appearing a single time and more than 2% taken by the ten largest. The sample was blood. The receptors derive from a middle-aged woman in good health. The CDR3 runs from the conserved cysteine through the conserved F or W. A D gene is named only where the DNA matches it firmly. Only some rows state a clone size, as once, few, many or a class for expanded clones.

D: NA; J: TRBJ1-5; size: NA; V: TRBV6-6; DNA: TGTGCCAGCACCCTAGCCCGACAGCCCCAGCATTTT; CDR3: CASTLARQPQHF
D: NA; J: TRBJ2-1; size: few; V: TRBV3-1; DNA: TGTGCCAGCAGCCCCAGGGGTTATGAGCAGTTCTTC; CDR3: CASSPRGYEQFF
D: TRBD1; J: TRBJ2-3; size: NA; V: TRBV10-3; DNA: TGTGCCATCAGTGATCCAGGGGGCGAGACAGATACGCAGTATTTT; CDR3: CAISDPGGETDTQYF
D: NA; J: TRBJ1-2; size: NA; V: TRBV7-9; DNA: TGTGCCAGCAGCTTAGGATTGAGCGGTGCTAACTATGGCTACACCTTC; CDR3: CASSLGLSGANYGYTF
D: TRBD1; J: TRBJ1-2; size: NA; V: TRBV20-1; DNA: TGCAGTGCTAGAGGGACAGGGGGCCCCCAGGGAGATTCTGGATATGGCTACACCTTC; CDR3: CSARGTGGPQGDSGYGYTF
D: NA; J: TRBJ1-2; size: NA; V: TRBV7-2; DNA: TGTGCCAGCAGCACGGGCTCACAGGGAAGCTATGGCTACACCTTC; CDR3: CASSTGSQGSYGYTF
D: NA; J: TRBJ2-5; size: NA; V: TRBV6-6; DNA: TGTGCCAGCAGTTCTACCGGGGATAGCCAAGAGACCCAGTACTTC; CDR3: CASSSTGDSQETQYF
D: NA; J: TRBJ1-1; size: NA; V: TRBV7-2; DNA: TGTGCCAGCAGCTCAGAGTGGTCAGGATTGAACACTGAAGCTTTCTTT; CDR3: CASSSEWSGLNTEAFF
D: NA; J: TRBJ2-1; size: NA; V: TRBV24-1; DNA: TGTGCCACCAGCCCCGGGACTCCTTACAATGAGCAGTTCTTC; CDR3: CATSPGTPYNEQFF
D: NA; J: TRBJ2-1; size: few; V: TRBV27; DNA: TGTGCCACCCTCCGGGACTCGGACAATGAGCAGTTCTTC; CDR3: CATLRDSDNEQFF
D: TRBD1; J: TRBJ2-1; size: NA; V: TRBV6-5; DNA: TGTGCCAGCAGTACAGGGGTCCCACCCAATGAGCAGTTCTTC; CDR3: CASSTGVPPNEQFF
D: TRBD2; J: TRBJ2-3; size: NA; V: TRBV20-1; DNA: TGCAGTGGACCTAGCGGGGGGGCTCTCGGAACAGATACGCAGTATTTT; CDR3: CSGPSGGALGTDTQYF
D: TRBD2; J: TRBJ2-1; size: NA; V: TRBV6-1; DNA: TGTGCCAGTATCGGGGCTAGCGGGGGGAGGGAGCAGTTCTTC; CDR3: CASIGASGGREQFF
D: NA; J: TRBJ1-2; size: NA; V: TRBV20-1; DNA: TGCAGTGCTGGGCCCAGCGGGGAAGGCTACACCTTC; CDR3: CSAGPSGEGYTF
D: NA; J: TRBJ2-4; size: few; V: TRBV25-1; DNA: TGTGCCAGCAGTAAAAGCCTGGCAGCCAACATTCAGTACTTC; CDR3: CASSKSLAANIQYF
D: TRBD2; J: TRBJ2-5; size: NA; V: TRBV6-5; DNA: TGTGCCAGCAGGAAGACTAGCGAGACCCAGTACTTC; CDR3: CASRKTSETQYF
D: TRBD1; J: TRBJ2-5; size: few; V: TRBV20-1; DNA: TGCAGTGCTAGAGAGGGGACAGGGCAACGAGAGACCCAGTACTTC; CDR3: CSAREGTGQRETQYF
D: NA; J: TRBJ2-7; size: NA; V: TRBV12-3/TRBV12-4; DNA: TGTGCCAGCAGTCTCGCCGGAGACAGGGAGGATTCCTACGAGCAGTACTTC; CDR3: CASSLAGDREDSYEQYF
D: TRBD1; J: TRBJ2-6; size: NA; V: TRBV5-6; DNA: TGTGCCAGCAGCGGACAGGTTGTCTCTGGGGCCAACGTCCTGACTTTC; CDR3: CASSGQVVSGANVLTF
D: NA; J: TRBJ1-1; size: NA; V: TRBV9; DNA: TGTGCCGGCAGCTTCCAGGGTAACACTGAAGCTTTCTTT; CDR3: CAGSFQGNTEAFF
D: TRBD1; J: TRBJ1-6; size: NA; V: TRBV27; DNA: TGTGCCAGCTCCCTCTCCCGCCAGGGGGGCCTCCACTTT; CDR3: CASSLSRQGGLHF
D: NA; J: TRBJ1-6; size: NA; V: TRBV7-2; DNA: TGTGCCAGCAGCTTGGATCGCCGGAACTCACCCCTCCACTTT; CDR3: CASSLDRRNSPLHF
D: TRBD1; J: TRBJ1-4; size: NA; V: TRBV29-1; DNA: TGCAGCGTTGGGACAGGGGGCAGGGAAAAACTGTTTTTT; CDR3: CSVGTGGREKLFF
D: NA; J: TRBJ2-4; size: NA; V: TRBV28; DNA: TGTGCCAGCAGTTTCCCCTCAAGGGACTCTAGGGCTTTGGGAAACATTCAGTACTTC; CDR3: CASSFPSRDSRALGNIQYF
D: NA; J: TRBJ2-7; size: NA; V: TRBV3-1; DNA: TGTGCCAGCAGCCAAGAATGGAAACAGGGTAAGAACGAGCAGTACTTC; CDR3: CASSQEWKQGKNEQYF
D: NA; J: TRBJ2-5; size: few; V: TRBV28; DNA: TGTGCCAGCAGTTTACCGCTAGGAAACGGGGAGACCCAGTACTTC; CDR3: CASSLPLGNGETQYF
D: NA; J: TRBJ1-2; size: NA; V: TRBV4-3; DNA: TGCGCCAGCAGCCAAACGACGATTCGCGGCTATGGCTACACCTTC; CDR3: CASSQTTIRGYGYTF
D: TRBD1; J: TRBJ2-2; size: NA; V: TRBV18; DNA: TGTGCCAGCTCACCATTTGCGGACAGGGGATTTGCCGGGGAGCTGTTTTTT; CDR3: CASSPFADRGFAGELFF
D: TRBD1; J: TRBJ2-7; size: NA; V: TRBV6-2/TRBV6-3; DNA: TGTGCCAGCAGGACCGCCGGGACAGACTCCTACGAGCAGTACTTC; CDR3: CASRTAGTDSYEQYF
D: NA; J: TRBJ2-7; size: many; V: TRBV10-3; DNA: TGTGCCATCAGTGAGATGGGCGGATACGAGCAGTACTTC; CDR3: CAISEMGGYEQYF
D: NA; J: TRBJ1-5; size: NA; V: TRBV27; DNA: TGTGCCAGCAGTACAGGGATTTTCAATCAGCCCCAGCATTTT; CDR3: CASSTGIFNQPQHF
D: NA; J: TRBJ2-1; size: NA; V: TRBV6-1; DNA: TGTGCCAGCACTTTGACAGACAATGAGCAGTTCTTC; CDR3: CASTLTDNEQFF
D: TRBD1; J: TRBJ1-2; size: few; V: TRBV13; DNA: TGTGCCAGCAGCTTAGGTCGGACAGGGGACTACTATGGCTACACCTTC; CDR3: CASSLGRTGDYYGYTF
D: NA; J: TRBJ1-5; size: few; V: TRBV27; DNA: TGTGCCAGCAGTTTGGGACGGAATAGCAATCAGCCCCAGCATTTT; CDR3: CASSLGRNSNQPQHF
D: TRBD1; J: TRBJ2-7; size: few; V: TRBV6-5; DNA: TGTGCCAGCAGATATCGGGACAGGGGAGGGTACGAGCAGTACTTC; CDR3: CASRYRDRGGYEQYF
D: NA; J: TRBJ2-3; size: few; V: TRBV2; DNA: TGTGCCAGCAGTGAAATTCGAAATACGCAGTATTTT; CDR3: CASSEIRNTQYF
D: TRBD2; J: TRBJ2-1; size: NA; V: TRBV5-1; DNA: TGCGCCAGCAGCCCGCGGACTAGCGGTAACTACGAGCAGTTCTTC; CDR3: CASSPRTSGNYEQFF
D: NA; J: TRBJ2-5; size: NA; V: TRBV7-2; DNA: TGTGCCAGCAGCCTTGACCGGGCCCATCGCAGAGAGACCCAGTACTTC; CDR3: CASSLDRAHRRETQYF
D: NA; J: TRBJ1-2; size: NA; V: TRBV4-1; DNA: TGCGCCAGCAGAGGCCTAGGGGCCGTTGACTATGGCTACACCTTC; CDR3: CASRGLGAVDYGYTF
D: NA; J: TRBJ2-7; size: NA; V: TRBV20-1; DNA: TGCAGTGCTAGCCCCAGGGAATCCCCATACGAGCAGTACTTC; CDR3: CSASPRESPYEQYF
D: NA; J: TRBJ2-5; size: NA; V: TRBV3-1; DNA: TGTGCCAGCAGCCAAGTGCCAGGATCCTTAGAGACCCAGTACTTC; CDR3: CASSQVPGSLETQYF
D: NA; J: TRBJ2-7; size: few; V: TRBV12-3/TRBV12-4; DNA: TGTGCCAGCAACCTCGGGACGGGATCCTACGAGCAGTACTTC; CDR3: CASNLGTGSYEQYF
D: TRBD2; J: TRBJ2-7; size: NA; V: TRBV5-1; DNA: TGCGCCAGCAGCACCTTGGGACTAGCGGGGGGGTCCCAGTACTTC; CDR3: CASSTLGLAGGSQYF
D: NA; J: TRBJ2-1; size: few; V: TRBV27; DNA: TGTGCCAGCAGTTTACAGGCGGTGGGAGCCTACAATGAGCAGTTCTTC; CDR3: CASSLQAVGAYNEQFF
D: NA; J: TRBJ2-7; size: NA; V: TRBV7-2; DNA: TGTGCCAGCAGCTCCCCCGTAGGGTTCAACGAGCAGTACTTC; CDR3: CASSSPVGFNEQYF
D: TRBD1; J: TRBJ2-3; size: NA; V: TRBV24-1; DNA: TGTGCCACCAGTGACTACGGACAGGGGCCAGATACGCAGTATTTT; CDR3: CATSDYGQGPDTQYF
D: NA; J: TRBJ2-1; size: NA; V: TRBV11-2; DNA: TGTGCCAGCTCGGACGGTAACAATGAGCAGTTCTTC; CDR3: CASSDGNNEQFF
D: NA; J: TRBJ1-4; size: NA; V: TRBV15; DNA: TGTGCCACCAGCAGAGTTCAGGCAACTAATGAAAAACTGTTTTTT; CDR3: CATSRVQATNEKLFF
D: NA; J: TRBJ2-7; size: few; V: TRBV4-2; DNA: TGTGCCACCAAGACGACGGGCCCGCAGTACTTC; CDR3: CATKTTGPQYF
D: NA; J: TRBJ1-2; size: NA; V: TRBV4-1; DNA: TGCGCCAGCAGCCAACGATCGAGGGTGTCGGATGGCTACACCTTC; CDR3: CASSQRSRVSDGYTF
D: NA; J: TRBJ2-7; size: NA; V: TRBV6-1; DNA: TGTGCCAGCAGCCGGATACCGGGACACCAGTACTTC; CDR3: CASSRIPGHQYF
D: NA; J: TRBJ2-1; size: few; V: TRBV5-1; DNA: TGCGCCAGCAGCTTGGATTTTAGTCCTGAGCAGTTCTTC; CDR3: CASSLDFSPEQFF
D: NA; J: TRBJ2-1; size: NA; V: TRBV12-3/TRBV12-4; DNA: TGTGCCAGCAGAACAACGGATTTAGACAATGAGCAGTTCTTC; CDR3: CASRTTDLDNEQFF
D: TRBD1; J: TRBJ2-7; size: NA; V: TRBV5-1; DNA: TGCGCCAGCAGCTTGGGACAGGGGGTTTCCTACGAGCTGTACTTC; CDR3: CASSLGQGVSYELYF
D: NA; J: TRBJ2-1; size: few; V: TRBV24-1; DNA: TGTGCCACCAGTGATTCCCGGAGGCAGGGAGGTTACAATGAGCAGTTCTTC; CDR3: CATSDSRRQGGYNEQFF
D: NA; J: TRBJ2-4; size: NA; V: TRBV20-1; DNA: TGCAGTGCTAGAGGGGGCAGCCAATTGAAAAACATTCAGTACTTC; CDR3: CSARGGSQLKNIQYF
D: NA; J: TRBJ2-3; size: once; V: TRBV20-1; DNA: TGCAGTGCTATGAGAGCAGATACGCAGTATTTT; CDR3: CSAMRADTQYF
D: TRBD2; J: TRBJ2-3; size: few; V: TRBV7-2; DNA: TGTGCCAGCAGCTTAGTTAGCGGGGGAGTTAGCACAGATACGCAGTATTTT; CDR3: CASSLVSGGVSTDTQYF
D: TRBD1; J: TRBJ2-1; size: few; V: TRBV24-1; DNA: TGTGCCACCAGTGAATGGACCGGGACAGGGTGGCGCAATGAGCAGTTCTTC; CDR3: CATSEWTGTGWRNEQFF